The entry below describes one T cell receptor beta chain. The data belong to a study of blood T cell repertoires in COVID-19. Grouping used clinical history reported by participants in a survey and questionnaire. The CDR3 totals 15 residues. Trimming cost V 1 base and J 5 bases, with 12 bases left between them. Germline CDR1 SGHTA, CDR2 FQGNSA. Using immunoSEQ multiplex PCR, the repertoire was profiled, and TCRdb retains in-frame clones only, with some absent. Of hundreds of thousands of clones listed, approximately 89% are singletons. The chain employs TRBV7-2 and TRBJ1-5; D may be TRBD1 (6 bases). The specimen sequenced was PBMCs or T cells enriched from blood (not recorded which). The source is a woman aged 40 to 50 who had recovered from COVID-19. As DNA, the CDR3 is TGTGCCAGCAGCTTAGGGCCAGGGGTCCATCAGCCCCAGCATTTT. Translated, it gives CASSLGPGVHQPQHF.